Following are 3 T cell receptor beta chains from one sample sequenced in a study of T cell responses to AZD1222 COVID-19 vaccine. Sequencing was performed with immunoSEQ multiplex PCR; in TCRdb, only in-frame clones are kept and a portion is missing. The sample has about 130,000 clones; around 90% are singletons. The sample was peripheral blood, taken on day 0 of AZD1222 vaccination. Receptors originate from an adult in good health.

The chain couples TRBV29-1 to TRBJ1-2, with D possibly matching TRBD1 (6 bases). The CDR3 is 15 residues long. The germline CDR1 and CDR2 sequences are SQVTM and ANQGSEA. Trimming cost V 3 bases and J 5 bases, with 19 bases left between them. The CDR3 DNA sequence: TGCAGCGTTGATCCTCCACAGGGACGGGGGTATGGCTACACCTTC. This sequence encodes CSVDPPQGRGYGYTF.

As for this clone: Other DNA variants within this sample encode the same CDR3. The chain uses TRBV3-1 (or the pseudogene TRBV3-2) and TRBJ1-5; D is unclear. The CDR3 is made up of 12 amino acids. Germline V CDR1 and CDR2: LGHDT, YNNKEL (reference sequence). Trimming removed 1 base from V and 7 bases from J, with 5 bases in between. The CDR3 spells CASSQVGQPQHF. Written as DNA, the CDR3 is TGTGCCAGCAGCCAAGTAGGGCAGCCCCAGCATTTT.

Here the CDR3 DNA reads TGTGCCAGCAGCCACGCGACCTTCTCGAGTGAAAAACTGTTTTTT. Its protein is CASSHATFSSEKLFF. The chain links TRBV3-1 (or the pseudogene TRBV3-2) to TRBJ1-4; D call uncertain. Per the germline V gene, CDR1 is LGHDT and CDR2 is YNNKEL (reference sequence). V gave up 3 bases and J gave up 7 bases, with 15 bases separating them. The CDR3 contains 15 residues.